These 5 T cell receptor beta chains share one sample of origin, sequenced in a study of blood T cell repertoires in COVID-19. Only in-frame clones appear in the TCRdb table, and some are missing; sequencing was by immunoSEQ multiplex PCR. The sample records 200,000 to 250,000 clones, 65% to 90% being singletons. The sequencing input was peripheral blood. The receptors stem from a woman in her seventies with acute or convalescent COVID-19.

The chain couples TRBV2 to TRBJ1-1; 7 bases align to TRBD1. The length of the CDR3 is 15 residues. Germline lookup yields CDR1 SNHLY and CDR2 FYNNEI. The trim removed 3 bases at V and 5 bases at J, leaving 9 bases unmatched. The CDR3 protein is CASSESRGQRTEAFF. The DNA for the CDR3 is TGTGCCAGCAGTGAGTCTAGGGGGCAAAGGACTGAAGCTTTCTTT.

The chain is built from TRBV7-2 and TRBJ1-3; 7 positions agree with TRBD1. V shed 1 base and J 4 bases; nucleotides not matched to a gene: 4. The CDR3 runs to 15 residues. Germline V lookup: CDR1 SGHTA, CDR2 FQGNSA. CDR3 nucleotides: TGTGCCAGCAGCTTAGTCGGGACAGCGGGAAACACCATATATTTT. Translated: CASSLVGTAGNTIYF.

The chain recombines TRBV18 with TRBJ1-1, with TRBD1 matching 7 bases. CDR1 and CDR2 (germline): KGHSH, LQKENI. The CDR3 has 15 residues. V was pared by 5 bases and J by 2 bases, with 8 bases of the junction left unmatched. The CDR3 bases are TGTGCCAGCTCAAACCGGGACAGTCTTAACACTGAAGCTTTCTTT. Translation gives CASSNRDSLNTEAFF.

This chain uses TRBV27 with TRBJ1-1; D possibly corresponds to TRBD1 (6 bases). The CDR3 totals 14 residues. V lost 5 bases, J lost 4 bases, and 14 bases lay in between. The germline CDR1 and CDR2 sequences are MNHEY and SMNVEV (reference sequence). The CDR3 reads CASSEIRGITEAFF. DNA for the CDR3: TGTGCCAGCAGTGAAATCAGGGGAATCACTGAAGCTTTCTTT.

The gene calls are TRBV7-2 and TRBJ2-7; perhaps TRBD1 as D (6 bases). V lost 1 base, J lost 4 bases, and 11 bases lay in between. The germline gives CDR1 SGHTA, CDR2 FQGNSA. The CDR3 is 14 residues long. Written as DNA, the CDR3 is TGTGCCAGCAGCTTAGTAACAGGGACGTACGAGCAGTACTTC. This gives the protein CASSLVTGTYEQYF.